These 20 T cell receptor beta chains originate from one sample sequenced in a study of CD8+CD57+ T cells in acquired aplastic anemia. According to the study, genomic DNA was the template for TCR beta VDJ and CDR3 profiling. MiXCR, run by TCRdb on the reads, gives a single entry per CDR3 protein. Among 200,000 to 300,000 distinct CDR3 sequences listed, around 45% were seen once. The sequenced patients had an expansion of CD8+CD57+ cells seen by flow cytometry. The sample was sorted CD4+, CD8+, or CD8+CD57+ T cells (not recorded which) from PBMCs. The receptors here all came from a human donor with aplastic anemia.

This sequence joins TRBV29-1 and TRBJ2-3; D possibly matches TRBD1 or TRBD2 (5 bases each). V lost 7 bases and J 3 bases, leaving 14 bases between the germline ends. Germline CDR1 SQVTM, CDR2 ANQGSEA. This CDR3 spans 13 amino acids. The CDR3 region has the DNA TGCAGCGGGGAGAGGGACCGGACAGATACGCAGTATTTT. This encodes CSGERDRTDTQYF.

This clonotype was counted at least ten times. The chain couples TRBV9 to TRBJ1-2; D uncertain. This CDR3 has 14 residues. Per the germline V gene, CDR1 is SGDLS and CDR2 is YYNGEE. Deletions cut 3 bases from V and 0 bases from J, with 9 bases between. The CDR3: CASSAPRSNYGYTF. The DNA for the CDR3 is TGTGCCAGCAGCGCCCCGCGGTCTAACTATGGCTACACCTTC.

Here the CDR3 DNA reads TGCGCCAGCAGCCAGAGAGGGACACTTCAGTTCTTC. This codes for CASSQRGTLQFF. V and J are TRBV5-1 and TRBJ2-1; the D gene is possibly TRBD1 (6 bases). V was trimmed by 4 bases and J by 13 bases, leaving 15 bases between them. Germline V gene data show CDR1 as SGHRS and CDR2 as YFSETQ. The length of the CDR3 is 12 residues.

This clonotype was picked up many times. The CDR3 DNA reads as TGTGCCAGCAGTCAAACAGGGCAACAGCCCCAGCATTTT. Its protein product is CASSQTGQQPQHF. The chain is built from TRBV6-5 and TRBJ1-5; D is possibly TRBD1 (6 bases). This CDR3 has 13 residues. Germline CDR1 and CDR2: MNHEY and SVGAGI. The V gene lost 5 bases and the J gene lost 7 bases, with 12 bases spanning the gap.

This clonotype was seen repeatedly, ten times or more. The chain joins TRBV5-1 to TRBJ2-5; D perhaps matches TRBD1 (7 bases). Germline CDR1 reads SGHRS; CDR2 reads YFSETQ. The CDR3 runs 15 residues. Trimming took 4 bases from V and 5 from J, leaving 18 bases between them. In nucleotides, the CDR3 is TGCGCCAGCAGCCTCGGAGGGGGCCAGGGTGAGACCCAGTACTTC. This sequence encodes CASSLGGGQGETQYF.

This clonotype appeared a single time. The chain joins TRBV7-2 to TRBJ1-2, with 8 bases aligning to TRBD1. V lost 1 base and J lost 8; bases outside the gene matches: 6. From germline, CDR1 is SGHTA and CDR2 FQGNSA. CDR3 size: 14 residues. The CDR3 here is CASSLVDRGYGYTF. The CDR3 DNA reads TGTGCCAGCAGCTTAGTTGACAGGGGATACGGCTACACCTTC.

For this clonotype: A much larger clone is a single base away; this may be a read error. This chain uses TRBV6-5 with TRBJ2-7; TRBD2 agrees at 8 bases. Germline V CDR1 and CDR2: MNHEY, SVGAGI. This CDR3 has 13 residues. CDR3 in amino acids: CASSAGGPGERYF. The CDR3 DNA sequence: TGTGCCAGCAGTGCGGGGGGTCCGGGCGAGCGGTACTTC.

The count of this clonotype is one. The chain carries TRBV15 and TRBJ2-3; D not resolved. The V and J ends lost 8 bases and 1 base respectively, with 13 bases between them. The germline V gene encodes CDR1 LNHNV and CDR2 YYDKDF (reference sequence). This CDR3 contains 14 residues. The CDR3 loop is CATALRGGTDTQYF. CDR3 bases: TGTGCCACCGCCTTACGTGGGGGCACAGATACGCAGTATTTT. Using reference TRBV15 and TRBJ2-3 for the parts outside the CDR3, the full variable domain is DAMVIQNPRYQVTQFGKPVTLSCSQTLNHNVMYWYQQKSSQAPKLLFHYYDKDFNNEADTPDNFQSRRPNTSFCFLDIRSPGLGDTAMYLCATALRGGTDTQYFGPGTRLTVL.

Regarding this clonotype: Being one base from a much bigger clone, this may be a read error. This chain uses TRBV24-1 with TRBJ2-3; no reliable D call. The CDR3 extends over 11 amino acids. Germline CDR1 is KGHDR and CDR2 is SFDVKD. V lost 9 bases, J lost 10 bases, and 13 bases lay in between. The CDR3 coding sequence is TGTGCCACCGAGTATATGGGTGCGCAGTATTTT. Protein product: CATEYMGAQYF.

This clonotype has only a few counts. Here the CDR3 reads CSARGPPDTQYF. In nucleotides, the CDR3 is TGCAGTGCTAGGGGGCCGCCAGATACGCAGTATTTT. The chain couples TRBV20-1 to TRBJ2-3; TRBD1 might be the D (5 bases). Per germline, CDR1 DFQATT and CDR2 SNEGSKA (reference sequence). The CDR3 is 12 residues long. The V end was cut by 3 bases, the J end by 4 bases, with 8 bases between.

This clonotype was found many times. The chain joins TRBV7-3 to TRBJ1-1, with 12 positions matching TRBD1. The junction had 5 bases not matched to a gene; V was cut back by 4 bases and J by 8 bases. Germline V gene sequence: CDR1 SGHTA, CDR2 FQGTGA. The CDR3 has 14 residues. The CDR3 region has the DNA TGTGCCAGCAGCTGGGGACAGGGGGCCTCCGAAGCTTTCTTT. It yields the protein CASSWGQGASEAFF.

The chain links TRBV6-5 to TRBJ2-3, with TRBD1 matching 9 bases. The CDR3 contains 14 residues. Germline CDR1 MNHEY, CDR2 SVGAGI. V lost 5 bases, J lost 4 bases, and 4 bases stayed unmatched. As DNA, the CDR3 is TGTGCCAGCAGTACGGGACAGGGTGCAGATACGCAGTATTTT. Its translation is CASSTGQGADTQYF.

The chain employs TRBV20-1 and TRBJ2-7; TRBD2 aligns across 12 bases. With 5 bases clipped from V and 3 bases from J, the junction kept 2 bases outside the gene matches. CDR1 is DFQATT and CDR2 is SNEGSKA in the germline V gene (reference sequence). The CDR3 covers 13 residues. In nucleotides, the CDR3 is TGCAGTGCTGGGACTAGCGGGCGCTACGAGCAGTACTTC. It yields the protein CSAGTSGRYEQYF.

This clonotype showed up just once. The chain couples TRBV20-1 to TRBJ2-3; no reliable D call. This CDR3 has 11 residues. V was pared by 7 bases and J by 3 bases, with 8 bases between. Germline V CDR1 and CDR2: DFQATT, SNEGSKA (reference sequence). Written as DNA, the CDR3 is TGCAGTGTCGGGTTGACAGATACGCAGTATTTT. Translated, it gives CSVGLTDTQYF.

The rearrangement uses TRBV4-2 and TRBJ2-5; 10 bases agree with TRBD2. The CDR3 covers 16 residues. Germline V CDR1 and CDR2: LGHNA, YNFKEQ. The V and J ends lost 1 base and 5 bases, in that order; junction bases with no gene match: 7. The CDR3 nucleotides are TGTGCCAGCAGCCAAGGCCCCCTAGCGGGGGAGGAGACCCAGTACTTC. It is translated as CASSQGPLAGEETQYF.

This clonotype came up many times. The V call is TRBV30, the J call TRBJ2-6; TRBD1 or TRBD2 may be the D gene (5 bases each). The CDR3 runs to 14 residues. Germline V gene lookup returns CDR1 GTSNPN and CDR2 SVGIG (reference sequence). V was shortened by 5 bases and J by 2 bases, with 10 bases between the two germline ends. CDR3 DNA: TGTGCCTGGGGCGAGGGGCCTGGGGCCAACGTCCTGACTTTC. Translating it yields CAWGEGPGANVLTF.

At least ten counts were recorded for this clonotype. This chain links TRBV4-1 with TRBJ2-7, with a tentative D call TRBD2 (6 bases). Germline values: CDR1 MGHRA, CDR2 YSYEKL. There are 15 residues in the CDR3. V was shortened by 0 bases and J by 7 bases, with 16 bases between the two germline ends. This CDR3 is CASSQDWRGRTEQYF. The CDR3 region has the DNA TGCGCCAGCAGCCAAGATTGGCGGGGCCGGACAGAGCAGTACTTC.

There are many counts of this clonotype. The chain uses TRBV6-5 and TRBJ2-3, with 8 nucleotides matching TRBD2. CDR3 length equals 14 residues. Unmatched junction bases numbered 3, after V lost 5 bases and J lost 2 bases. Germline values: CDR1 MNHEY, CDR2 SVGAGI. CDR3 bases: TGTGCCAGCAGTCTTAGCGGGGACACAGATACGCAGTATTTT. This sequence encodes CASSLSGDTDTQYF.

This clonotype was seen many times. The junction does not match germline at one end; this may be a read error. The CDR3 DNA reads as TGTGCTAGCAGCTTAGCCCTCGGGACAAGGAATGAGCAGTTCTTC. It is translated as CASSLALGTRNEQFF. The chain couples TRBV7-7 to TRBJ2-1, with D perhaps matching TRBD1 (6 bases). The V gene's germline CDR1 is SSHAT and CDR2 FNYEAQ (reference sequence). This CDR3 has 15 amino acids.

The chain carries TRBV15 and TRBJ2-7; D perhaps matches TRBD1 (6 bases). Trimming stripped 3 bases from V and 0 bases from J, with 12 bases between. In germline, CDR1 is LNHNV, CDR2 YYDKDF (reference sequence). This CDR3 spans 15 amino acids. The chain's CDR3 is CATSSVGGSSYEQYF. For the CDR3, the DNA is TGTGCCACCAGCAGCGTAGGGGGAAGCTCCTACGAGCAGTACTTC.